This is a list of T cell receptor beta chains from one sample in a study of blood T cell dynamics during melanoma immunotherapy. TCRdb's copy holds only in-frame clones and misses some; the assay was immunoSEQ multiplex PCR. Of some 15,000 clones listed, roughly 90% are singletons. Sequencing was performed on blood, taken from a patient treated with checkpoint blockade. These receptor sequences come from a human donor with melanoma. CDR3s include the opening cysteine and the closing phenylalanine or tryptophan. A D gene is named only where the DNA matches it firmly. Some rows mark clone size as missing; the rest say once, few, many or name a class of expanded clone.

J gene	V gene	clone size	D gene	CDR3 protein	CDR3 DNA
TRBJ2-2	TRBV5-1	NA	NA	CASRPSWNTGELFF	TGCGCCAGCAGACCGAGCTGGAACACCGGGGAGCTGTTTTTT
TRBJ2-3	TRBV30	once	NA	CAWRRERGTDTQYF	TGTGCCTGGAGACGGGAGCGAGGCACAGATACGCAGTATTTT
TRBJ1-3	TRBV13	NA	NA	CASSEFGLSGNTIYF	TGTGCCAGCAGCGAGTTTGGGCTCTCAGGAAACACCATATATTTT
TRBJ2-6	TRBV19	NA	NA	CASSIMASGANVLTF	TGTGCCAGTAGTATAATGGCCTCTGGGGCCAACGTCCTGACTTTC
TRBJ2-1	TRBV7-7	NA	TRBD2	CASSSTSARNNEQFF	TGTGCCAGCAGCAGTACTAGCGCCAGAAACAATGAGCAGTTCTTC
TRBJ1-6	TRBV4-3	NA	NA	CASSHATGDTLHF	TGCGCCAGCAGCCACGCTACGGGCGATACCCTCCACTTT
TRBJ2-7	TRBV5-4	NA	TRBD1	CASSLAGTGVYEQYF	TGTGCCAGCAGCCTCGCCGGGACAGGGGTCTACGAGCAGTACTTC
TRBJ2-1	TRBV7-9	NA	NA	CASSPRGGNGNNEQFF	TGTGCCAGCAGCCCCAGAGGGGGAAATGGAAACAATGAGCAGTTCTTC
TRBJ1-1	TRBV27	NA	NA	CASSSQQGGNTEAFF	TGTGCCAGCAGTTCCCAACAGGGTGGGAACACTGAAGCTTTCTTT
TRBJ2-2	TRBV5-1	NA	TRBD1	CASSLTDRGSTGELFF	TGCGCCAGCAGCTTAACTGACAGGGGAAGTACCGGGGAGCTGTTTTTT
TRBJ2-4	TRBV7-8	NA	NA	CASSRALWGADKNIQYF	TGTGCCAGCAGCCGCGCCCTCTGGGGGGCGGACAAAAACATTCAGTACTTC
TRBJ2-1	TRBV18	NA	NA	CASSPTNEQFF	TGTGCCAGCTCACCAACGAATGAGCAGTTCTTC
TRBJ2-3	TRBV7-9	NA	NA	CASSGRGAGPTDTQYF	TGTGCCAGCAGCGGACGAGGGGCGGGACCCACAGATACGCAGTATTTT
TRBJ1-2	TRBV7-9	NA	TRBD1	CASPIGDRGLPGYGYTF	TGTGCCAGCCCGATAGGGGACAGGGGGCTTCCGGGGTATGGCTACACCTTC
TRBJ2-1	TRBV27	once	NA	CASSFGARGFYYNEQFF	TGTGCCAGCAGTTTTGGGGCCAGGGGCTTTTACTACAATGAGCAGTTCTTC
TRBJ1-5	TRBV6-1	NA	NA	CASSEHSNQPQHF	TGTGCCAGCAGTGAGCATAGCAATCAGCCCCAGCATTTT
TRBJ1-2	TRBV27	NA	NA	CASSLTENYGYTF	TGTGCCAGCAGTTTAACAGAGAACTATGGCTACACCTTC
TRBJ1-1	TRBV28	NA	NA	CASSFPLGTRGTEAFF	TGTGCCAGCAGTTTCCCCTTGGGGACCCGGGGCACTGAAGCTTTCTTT
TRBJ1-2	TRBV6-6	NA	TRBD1	CASTPGQGAGGYTF	TGTGCCAGCACCCCTGGACAGGGGGCGGGTGGCTACACCTTC
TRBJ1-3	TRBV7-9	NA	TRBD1	CASTRTGTGASGNTIYF	TGTGCCAGCACCCGGACCGGGACAGGGGCTTCTGGAAACACCATATATTTT
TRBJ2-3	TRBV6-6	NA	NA	CASKIGGTDTQYF	TGTGCCAGCAAGATCGGGGGCACAGATACGCAGTATTTT
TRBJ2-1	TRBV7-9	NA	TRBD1	CASSSTGVDEQFF	TGTGCCAGCAGCTCGACAGGGGTCGATGAGCAGTTCTTC